Described below is a single T cell receptor (beta chain) sequence and its context. It lacks a known antigen. No much larger clone is present one base from it, and per-base qualities are unavailable. These data come from a study of cytomegalovirus exposure and HLA in healthy donors (dated 2017 in TCRdb). Background on the whole study: According to an earlier analysis of 587 of the donors, some 180 million T cells yielded approximately 120 million unique TCR beta sequences and around 280 Gb of sequence data. In addition to the first cohort of 666 subjects, a separate validation cohort of approximately 120 different subjects was used. The study used immunosequencing to profile the T cell repertoires of approximately 640 subjects and linked those repertoires to cytomegalovirus serostatus. A later analysis re-analyzed previously published TCR beta repertoires from hundreds of donors and added high-resolution HLA genotyping to study TCR occurrence patterns. The aim of the study was to test whether cataloging public T cell receptors could identify signatures of past pathogen exposure. Donor age, sex, ethnicity and CMV serostatus were collected together with the repertoire data. To predict cytomegalovirus infection status, the study brought together high-throughput TCR immunosequencing, statistical association of individual TCRs with disease status, and machine learning. An early release covering over 500 HLA-typed donors comprised about 290 gigabases of sequencing data and around 86 million unique TCR sequences. Of the 300 to 450 genotyped donors, less than 90% were placed in the genetic ancestry cluster associated with self-reported Caucasian donors. The number of donors typed differed by locus, with 629-630 for A, B, C, DRB1 and DQB1, around 500 for DQA1, 600 to 610 for DPA1, and 472 for DPB1. Roughly 5 DR-DQ haplotypes were handled as single units for association and clustering because linkage in the cohort was strong. All discovery cohort repertoires had been generated using a single sequencing platform. Among around 400 genotyped donors of the cohort, an average of around 240,000 unique TCR beta nucleotide sequences were sequenced per donor, roughly 20% of them non-productive. Both class I and class II loci were covered by HLA typing, at four-digit resolution. To decide whether each TCR beta V gene segment behaved as functional or pseudogenic, an earlier analysis of approximately 590 of the donors relied on high-throughput TCR beta sequencing. The later analysis used no new phenotypic data to find candidate immune exposures, relying instead on TCR beta sequences and their occurrence across donors. Genome-wide SNP genotypes for about three fifths of the roughly 670 donors were used in a later genetic analysis, which treated that subset as a discovery cohort.

In total, more than 500 healthy bone marrow donors made up the cohort. At the time of sampling, every cohort member was nominally healthy, though immune exposures that went unrecorded were likely present. The donor tested CMV seronegative, placing the donor among the roughly 340 seronegative members of the cohort. Every donor gave a peripheral blood sample, and the peripheral blood mononuclear cells from that sample were used for TCR beta sequencing. Genomic DNA was extracted from the blood cell samples with the Qiagen DNeasy Blood Extraction Kit. The paper as a whole reports these results and caveats: Correlated functional status among segregating V segments might reflect linkage disequilibrium, but an unknown experimental factor could not be ruled out. Cytomegalovirus status was reported to be diagnosed by the classifier with high specificity and sensitivity in both the original and validation cohorts. Three of the identified cytomegalovirus-associated TCR beta chains were confirmed in vitro to be specific for cytomegalovirus antigens. The sequencing pipeline was judged likely to have produced a cluster of highly shared sequence variants as a technical artifact. In a later genetic analysis, a missense DCLRE1C variant was associated with V-gene and J-gene trimming of TCR beta chains, and the association was replicated in an independent cohort. In a later analysis, TCR association rates were found to vary across HLA loci, with the most associated TCRs seen for DRB1 alleles and the fewest for HLA-C alleles. Assigning TCR associations to individual alleles was difficult when HLA alleles, especially DR and DQ, strongly co-occurred. The authors suggested that the approach could potentially be generalized to other disease states and immunological phenotypes. A later analysis found that most CMV-associated TCR beta chains appeared HLA-restricted, with HLA associations seemingly driven largely by CMV exposure. A further reported finding was that TCR beta sequences accurately predicted the HLA-A and HLA-B alleles for most subjects in the first cohort. The 87-base-pair reads could not distinguish some IMGT-functional V segments, including TRBV6-2 and TRBV6-3, so those segments were excluded. According to a later genetic analysis, donors in an Asian-associated ancestry cluster had fewer N-insertions in productive TCRs than the approximately 610-donor mean. At a false discovery rate of 0.05, a later analysis linked 16,951 TCR beta sequences to specific HLA alleles. Sequencing depth was assumed to be roughly uniform across donors in the presence/absence analyses, though that assumption may not hold. In a later analysis, HLA-associated TCR beta chains showed more clonal expansion and lower generation probabilities than non-associated chains that were equally common. Broadly in line with IMGT annotations, most TCR beta V segments showed up in productive rearrangements about 90% or about 30% of the time in an earlier analysis of approximately 600 of the donors. The cohort was sequenced for TCR beta chains only, and without alpha or paired-chain data the features that could be detected were limited. The study listed 170 or so TCR beta chains as associated with cytomegalovirus. A later analysis reported that several top co-occurrence clusters appeared linked to parvovirus B19, influenza, CMV and Epstein-Barr virus. Over 15 rarely observed V segments, including chromosome 9 orphons, were excluded from the earlier analysis of some 590 of the donors because counts were too low. Because HLA typing was unavailable for some donors at each locus, only the typed subset was used in association tests. Across donors, most TCR sequences were observed very rarely, whereas some public TCRs were present in many individuals. The only immune exposure information available for the cohort was CMV serostatus.

Clipping removes 2 bases from V and 3 bases from J, with 7 as the unmatched junction base count. The CDR3 runs 17 amino acids, cysteine and phenylalanine included. Of the read, only the CDR3 DNA is kept; its 51 bases are in frame from base 1. From a lookup of the germline V gene, CDR1 and CDR2 are MGHDK and SYGVNS. Library construction relied on the immunoSEQ multiplex PCR assay. For the multiplex PCR, a mixture combining 60 forward primers for TCR Vbeta segments and 13 reverse primers for TCR Jbeta segments was used. A multiplex PCR assay on genomic DNA amplified the CDR3 region of rearranged TCR beta genes. On the Illumina HiSeq System, the amplified TCR beta libraries were sequenced as 87-base-pair reads. In the original analysis: A later analysis tallied around 82 million unique TCR beta chains across the 666 repertoires, and approximately 12 million of those chains were shared by two or more donors. Raw reads were error-corrected and collapsed into unique sequences by a nearest-neighbor algorithm in which closely related sequences were merged to remove PCR and sequencing errors. To assign V, D and J gene segments, CDR3 sequences were aligned to IMGT reference sequences. Each retained sequence needed at least a six-nucleotide match to both a V gene segment and a J gene segment. A rearrangement counted as productive if the CDR3 had no stop codons and remained in frame with V and J, and every other rearrangement counted as non-productive. CDR3 was defined by IMGT convention, running from the second conserved V-encoded cysteine to the conserved J-encoded phenylalanine. Sequences without an unambiguous match to a single V gene segment were excluded from the earlier analysis of a few hundred of the donors. An earlier analysis of fewer than 750 of the donors called V segments functional above 56.7% productive rearrangements and segregating when the between-donor standard deviation exceeded 5%. A statistical classification framework was built to diagnose cytomegalovirus status from the catalog of TCR beta chain sequences. In a later analysis, TCR nucleotide sequences were compared against IMGT/GENE-DB human TR gene sequences so that V and J genes could be assigned. A later analysis assigned CDR3 sequences and most-parsimonious VDJ recombination scenarios with the TCRdist pipeline. In a later analysis, each TCR beta chain was defined by its CDR3 amino acid sequence together with its V-gene family, and reads lacking a unique V-gene family were excluded. As a way to deal with suspected cross-contamination and a sequencing artifact, a later analysis dropped roughly 600 nucleotide sequences that were highly shared and had low generation probability. A later analysis calculated a clonal expansion index for each public chain from normalized within-repertoire ranks of inferred template counts. Generation probabilities in a later analysis came from a VDJ recombination model fitted to out-of-frame rearrangements, and those results were checked against IGoR. In a later analysis, hypergeometric tests were used to score TCR-TCR, TCR-HLA and TCR-CMV co-occurrence, with a repertoire-size bias correction applied to TCR pairs. To estimate false discovery rates, a later analysis permuted the HLA or CMV assignments 20 times. A later analysis grouped co-occurring TCRs with DBSCAN, adding TCRdist sequence similarity when clustering within HLA-allele-positive subsets. Repertoires with fewer than 30,000 or more than 120,000 public chains were left out of co-occurrence clustering, as were five repertoires with anomalous nucleotide sharing. The immuneACCESS repertoire file appears here via TCRdb, limited to in-frame rearrangements. These files lack a portion of the clones; in checked studies, under half of the deficit traces to unresolved V genes, and the cause of the others is not known. That table furnishes V, J and clone size, whereas the DNA furnished D and trimming. Present in this sample are about 130,000 clones, approximately 80% of which were seen just once. 2.2% of the sample is in the top ten clones.

The TCR originated in a man under 40 in good health and CMV-seronegative. Specimen: PBMCs. Rearrangement joined TRBV25-1 to TRBJ2-6, with 7 junctional bases fitting TRBD1. CDR3 loop: CASSEQGVSSGANVLTF. The bases read TGTGCCAGCAGTGAACAGGGGGTAAGTAGTGGGGCCAACGTCCTGACTTTC. With the rest looked up from the reference TRBV25-1 and TRBJ2-6 genes rather than sequenced, the full variable domain is EADIYQTPRYLVIGTGKKITLECSQTMGHDKMYWYQQDPGMELHLIHYSYGVNSTEKGDLSSESTVSRIRTEHFPLTLESARPSHTSQYLCASSEQGVSSGANVLTFGAGSRLTVL.